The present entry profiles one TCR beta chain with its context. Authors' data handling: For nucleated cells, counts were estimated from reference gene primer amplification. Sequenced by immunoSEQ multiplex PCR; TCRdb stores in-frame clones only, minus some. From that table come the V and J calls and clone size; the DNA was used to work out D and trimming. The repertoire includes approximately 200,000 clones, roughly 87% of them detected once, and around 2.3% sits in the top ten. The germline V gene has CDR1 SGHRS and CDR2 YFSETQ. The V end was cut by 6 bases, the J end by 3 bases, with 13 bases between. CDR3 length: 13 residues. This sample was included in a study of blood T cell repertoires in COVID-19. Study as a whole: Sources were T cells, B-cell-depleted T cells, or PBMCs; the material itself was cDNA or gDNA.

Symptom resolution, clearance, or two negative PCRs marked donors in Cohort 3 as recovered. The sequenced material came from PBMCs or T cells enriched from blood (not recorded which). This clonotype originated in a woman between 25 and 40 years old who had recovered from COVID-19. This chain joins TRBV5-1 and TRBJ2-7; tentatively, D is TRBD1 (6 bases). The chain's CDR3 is CASTFGQLYEQYF. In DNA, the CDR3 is TGCGCCAGCACCTTCGGACAGCTCTACGAGCAGTACTTC.